The clone carrying this T cell receptor beta chain appeared a single time. Its specificity is unknown. The PCR contained 60 Vbeta and 13 Jbeta primers. The table came from immunoSEQ multiplex PCR; TCRdb's copy has only in-frame clones and leaves some out. The table lists 150,000 to 200,000 clones, 81% of them singletons, with 1.3% in the top ten. The data originate from a study of cytomegalovirus exposure and HLA in healthy donors. Overall study: Earlier findings included more than 95 million unique TCR beta sequences obtained from around 180 million T cells.

This CDR3 contains 16 residues. After removal of 5 bases from V and 4 bases from J, the junction contained 12 bases not matched to a gene. Germline V gene data show CDR1 as SGHRS and CDR2 as YFSETQ. Broader study findings: Researchers left out some V segments, among them TRBV6-2 and TRBV6-3, as indistinguishable.

The TCR originated in a man aged 50-59 years in good health and CMV-seropositive. The specimen sequenced was PBMCs. The V call is TRBV5-1, the J call TRBJ2-1; 7 nucleotides line up with TRBD2. CDR3 nucleotide sequence: TGCGCCAGCAGGGGGGATGGGCGGGAGATTTACAATGAGCAGTTCTTC. Its translation: CASRGDGREIYNEQFF.